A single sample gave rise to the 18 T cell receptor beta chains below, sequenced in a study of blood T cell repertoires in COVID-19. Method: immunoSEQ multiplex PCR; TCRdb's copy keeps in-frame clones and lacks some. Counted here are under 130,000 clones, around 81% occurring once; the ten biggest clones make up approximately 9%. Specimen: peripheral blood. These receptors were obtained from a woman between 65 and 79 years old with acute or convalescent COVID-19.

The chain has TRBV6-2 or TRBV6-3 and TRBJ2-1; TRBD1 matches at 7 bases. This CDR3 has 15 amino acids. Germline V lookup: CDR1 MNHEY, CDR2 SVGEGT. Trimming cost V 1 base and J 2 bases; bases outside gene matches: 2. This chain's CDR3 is CASSYFGTAYNEQFF. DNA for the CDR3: TGTGCCAGCAGTTACTTCGGGACAGCCTACAATGAGCAGTTCTTC.

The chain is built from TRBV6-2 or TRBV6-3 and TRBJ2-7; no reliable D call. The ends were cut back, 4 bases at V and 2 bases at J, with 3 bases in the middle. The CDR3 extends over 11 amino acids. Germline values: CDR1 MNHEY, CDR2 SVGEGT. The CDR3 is CASSSAYEQYF. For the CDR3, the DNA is TGTGCCAGCAGTTCGGCCTACGAGCAGTACTTC.

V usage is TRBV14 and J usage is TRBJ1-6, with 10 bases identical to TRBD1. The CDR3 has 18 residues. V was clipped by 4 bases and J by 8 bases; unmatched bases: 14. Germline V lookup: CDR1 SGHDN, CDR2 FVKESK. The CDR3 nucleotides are TGTGCCAGCAGCCTCGGGACAGGGGCTCTCTGGGGAGATTCACCCCTCCACTTT. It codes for CASSLGTGALWGDSPLHF.

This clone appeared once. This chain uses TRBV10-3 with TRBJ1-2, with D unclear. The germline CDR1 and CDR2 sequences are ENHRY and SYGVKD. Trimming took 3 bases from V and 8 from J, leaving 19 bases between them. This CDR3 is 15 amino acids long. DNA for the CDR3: TGTGCCATCAGTGACCCCGGGCAGCCCGGGGAGGGCTACACCTTC. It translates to CAISDPGQPGEGYTF.

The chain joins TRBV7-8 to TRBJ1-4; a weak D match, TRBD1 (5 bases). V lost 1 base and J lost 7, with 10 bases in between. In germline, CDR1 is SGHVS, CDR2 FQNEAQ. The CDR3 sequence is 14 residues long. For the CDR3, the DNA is TGTGCCAGCAGCTTAGATCGTACAGGTGAAAAACTGTTTTTT. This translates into CASSLDRTGEKLFF.

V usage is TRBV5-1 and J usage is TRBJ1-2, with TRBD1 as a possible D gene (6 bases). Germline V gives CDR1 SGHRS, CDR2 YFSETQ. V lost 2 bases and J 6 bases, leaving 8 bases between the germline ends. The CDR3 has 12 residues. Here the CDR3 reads CASSFPGDGYTF. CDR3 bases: TGCGCCAGCAGCTTCCCAGGGGATGGCTACACCTTC. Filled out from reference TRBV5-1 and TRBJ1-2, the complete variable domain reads KAGVTQTPRYLIKTRGQQVTLSCSPISGHRSVSWYQQTPGQGLQFLFEYFSETQRNKGNFPGRFSGRQFSNSRSEMNVSTLELGDSALYLCASSFPGDGYTFGSGTRLTVV.

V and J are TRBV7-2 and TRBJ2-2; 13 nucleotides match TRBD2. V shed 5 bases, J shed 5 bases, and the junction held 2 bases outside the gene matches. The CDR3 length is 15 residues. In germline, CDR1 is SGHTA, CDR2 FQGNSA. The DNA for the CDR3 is TGTGCCAGCAGCGTGGGACTAGCGGGAACCGGGGAGCTGTTTTTT. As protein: CASSVGLAGTGELFF.

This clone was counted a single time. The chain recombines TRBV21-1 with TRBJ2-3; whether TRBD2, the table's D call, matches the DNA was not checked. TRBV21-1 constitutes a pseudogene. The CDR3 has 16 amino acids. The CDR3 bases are TGTGCCAGCAGCAGACGCGGAGACCCTAGCACAGATACGCAGTATTTT. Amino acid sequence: CASSRRGDPSTDTQYF.

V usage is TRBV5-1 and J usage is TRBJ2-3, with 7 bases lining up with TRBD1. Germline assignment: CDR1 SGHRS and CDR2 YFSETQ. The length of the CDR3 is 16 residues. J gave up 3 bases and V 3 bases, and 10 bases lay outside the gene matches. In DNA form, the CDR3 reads TGCGCCAGCAGCTACACGACAGGGATCGGGACAGATACGCAGTATTTT. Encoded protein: CASSYTTGIGTDTQYF. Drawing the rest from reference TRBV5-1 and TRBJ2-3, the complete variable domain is KAGVTQTPRYLIKTRGQQVTLSCSPISGHRSVSWYQQTPGQGLQFLFEYFSETQRNKGNFPGRFSGRQFSNSRSEMNVSTLELGDSALYLCASSYTTGIGTDTQYFGPGTRLTVL.

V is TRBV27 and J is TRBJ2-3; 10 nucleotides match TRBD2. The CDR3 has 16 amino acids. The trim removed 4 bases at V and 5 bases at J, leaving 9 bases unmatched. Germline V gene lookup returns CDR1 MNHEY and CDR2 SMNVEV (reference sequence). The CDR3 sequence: CASSSTAGGLGDTQYF. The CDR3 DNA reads TGTGCCAGCAGTTCGACAGCGGGGGGGCTCGGAGATACGCAGTATTTT.

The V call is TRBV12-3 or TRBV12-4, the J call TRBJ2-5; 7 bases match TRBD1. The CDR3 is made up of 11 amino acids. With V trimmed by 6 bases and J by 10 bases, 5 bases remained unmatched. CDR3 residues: CASSPDRVQYF. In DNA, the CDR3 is TGTGCCAGCAGCCCTGACAGGGTCCAGTACTTC.

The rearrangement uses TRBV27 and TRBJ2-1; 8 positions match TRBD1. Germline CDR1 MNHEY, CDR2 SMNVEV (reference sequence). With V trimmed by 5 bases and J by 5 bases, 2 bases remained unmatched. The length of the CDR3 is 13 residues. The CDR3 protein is CASSTGGHNEQFF. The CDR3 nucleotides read TGTGCCAGCAGTACAGGGGGACACAATGAGCAGTTCTTC.

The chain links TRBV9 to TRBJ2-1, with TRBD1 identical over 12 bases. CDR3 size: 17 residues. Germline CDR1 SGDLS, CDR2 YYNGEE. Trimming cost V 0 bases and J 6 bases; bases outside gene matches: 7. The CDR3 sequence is CASSVDLGTGGFNEQFF. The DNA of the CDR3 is TGTGCCAGCAGCGTAGATTTGGGGACAGGGGGCTTCAATGAGCAGTTCTTC.

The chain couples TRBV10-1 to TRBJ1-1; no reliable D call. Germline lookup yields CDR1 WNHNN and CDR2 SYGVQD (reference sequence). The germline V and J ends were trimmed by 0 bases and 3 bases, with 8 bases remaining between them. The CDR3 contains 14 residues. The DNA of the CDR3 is TGCGCCAGCAGTGAGTCGTGGAGGGACACTGAAGCTTTCTTT. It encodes CASSESWRDTEAFF.

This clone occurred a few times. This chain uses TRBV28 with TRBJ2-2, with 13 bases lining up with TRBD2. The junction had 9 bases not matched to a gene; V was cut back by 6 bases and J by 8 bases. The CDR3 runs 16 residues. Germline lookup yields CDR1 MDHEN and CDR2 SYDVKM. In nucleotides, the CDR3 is TGTGCCAGCAGACACGGACTAGCGGGAGCCGGTGGGGAGCTGTTTTTT. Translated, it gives CASRHGLAGAGGELFF.

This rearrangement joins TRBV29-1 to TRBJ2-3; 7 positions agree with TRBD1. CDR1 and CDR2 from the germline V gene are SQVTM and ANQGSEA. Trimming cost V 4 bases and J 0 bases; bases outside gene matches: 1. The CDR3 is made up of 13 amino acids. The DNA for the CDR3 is TGCAGCGTTGGGACAGGTAGCACAGATACGCAGTATTTT. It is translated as CSVGTGSTDTQYF.

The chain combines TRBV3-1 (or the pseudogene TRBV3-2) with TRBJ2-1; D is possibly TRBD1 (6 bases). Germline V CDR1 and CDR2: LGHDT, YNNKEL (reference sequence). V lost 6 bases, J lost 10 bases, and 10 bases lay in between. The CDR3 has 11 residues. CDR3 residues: CASRRGWEQFF. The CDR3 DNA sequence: TGTGCCAGCAGGAGGGGGTGGGAGCAGTTCTTC.

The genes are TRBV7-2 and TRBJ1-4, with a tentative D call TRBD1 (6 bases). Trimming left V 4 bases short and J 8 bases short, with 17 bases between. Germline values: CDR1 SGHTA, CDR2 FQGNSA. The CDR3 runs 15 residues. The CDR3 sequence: CASSSHAGDGEKLFF. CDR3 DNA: TGTGCCAGCAGCTCTCACGCAGGGGATGGCGAAAAACTGTTTTTT.